The clone carrying this T cell receptor (beta chain) occurred many times. Its antigen is undetermined. The CDR3 spans 13 residues. Germline loops: CDR1 SGHRS, CDR2 YFSETQ. Trimming took off 2 bases at V and 7 bases at J, with 12 bases between the two ends. This sample was taken from a study of neurological immune-mediated disorders. With 10-nucleotide random UMIs, 5'RACE was used to make the cDNA. TCRdb reanalysed the 5' RACE reads using MiXCR and keeps one entry per CDR3 protein. Of 70,000 or so distinct CDR3 sequences in the sample, 2.5% to 4% were seen once. The starting material, 2 million PBMCs stored at -80 C, gave rise to the unsorted libraries. The study's findings and limits: The expanded clones of different subjects shared no CDR3 amino acid sequences (suggesting private repertoires in all groups). In HTLV-1-associated myelopathy, TCR clonal expansion was greatest, whereas multiple sclerosis had the least, falling below healthy controls.

This sequence originates from a woman aged 45-65 years with multiple sclerosis. The rearrangement uses TRBV5-1 and TRBJ2-5, with unresolved D. Sequencing input: PBMCs. The CDR3 is CASSFGPDGTQYF. The DNA of the CDR3 is TGCGCCAGCAGCTTCGGACCGGACGGGACCCAGTACTTC.